Below are 27 T cell receptor beta chains sequenced from a single sample in a study of cytomegalovirus exposure and HLA in healthy donors. 13 Jbeta primers and 60 Vbeta primers were used for the PCR. The repertoire was sequenced with immunoSEQ multiplex PCR; TCRdb's copy has only in-frame clones and lacks some. The sample lists 140,000 to 150,000 clones, 80% seen once, with approximately 4.1% in the top ten. The source material was PBMCs. The receptors here all came from a man aged 35 to 55 in good health and CMV-seronegative.

This sequence joins TRBV13 and TRBJ1-2; a possible D gene is TRBD1 (6 bases). In germline, CDR1 is PRHDT, CDR2 FYEKMQ (reference sequence). The CDR3 has 12 amino acids. V lost 5 bases and J lost 8, with 12 bases in between. The DNA for the CDR3 is TGTGCCAGCAGCATCGGGACACGCGGCTACACCTTC. It yields the protein CASSIGTRGYTF.

The chain recombines TRBV10-2 with TRBJ1-2, with D unresolved. This CDR3 contains 13 residues. CDR1 and CDR2 (germline): WSHSY, SAAADI. Trimming removed 3 bases from V and 0 bases from J, with 5 bases in between. DNA for the CDR3: TGCGCCAGCAGTGATGCGGCTAACTATGGCTACACCTTC. It translates to CASSDAANYGYTF.

As regards this clone: The germline gene is not matched at one end of the junction; a read error may be the cause. This chain uses TRBV7-7 with TRBJ2-3, with 11 bases identical to TRBD1. Per germline, CDR1 SSHAT and CDR2 FNYEAQ (reference sequence). The CDR3 consists of 15 residues. The CDR3 DNA sequence: TGTGCTAGCAGCTTAGGGACAGGGGGAGCAGATACGCAGTATTTT. This sequence encodes CASSLGTGGADTQYF. Full variable domain (missing parts from reference TRBV7-7 and TRBJ2-3): GAGVSQSPRYKVTKRGQDVTLRCDPISSHATLYWYQQALGQGPEFLTYFNYEAQPDKSGLPSDRFSAERPEGSISTLTIQRTEQRDSAMYRCASSLGTGGADTQYFGPGTRLTVL.

The chain joins TRBV25-1 to TRBJ2-1; TRBD1 agrees at 8 bases. CDR1 MGHDK and CDR2 SYGVNS come from the germline V gene. This CDR3 has 15 residues. After removal of 4 bases from V and 6 bases from J, the junction contained 8 bases not matched to a gene. CDR3: CASSAQDRVANEQFF. CDR3 DNA: TGTGCCAGCAGTGCGCAGGACAGGGTAGCCAATGAGCAGTTCTTC. The variable domain in full, completed from reference TRBV25-1 and TRBJ2-1, reads EADIYQTPRYLVIGTGKKITLECSQTMGHDKMYWYQQDPGMELHLIHYSYGVNSTEKGDLSSESTVSRIRTEHFPLTLESARPSHTSQYLCASSAQDRVANEQFFGPGTRLTVL.

Remarks on this clone: One junction end does not reproduce the germline sequence, and a read error may be involved. V usage is TRBV19 and J usage is TRBJ2-5, with D possibly TRBD1 on 7 matching bases. The CDR3 length is 12 residues. Looked up from germline, CDR1 is LNHDA and CDR2 is SQIVND (reference sequence). CDR3 protein: CASSIAGGGRDF. The CDR3 nucleotides read TGTGCCAGTAGTATAGCTGGAGGGGGCAGGGACTTC.

This chain uses TRBV9 with TRBJ2-5; the match to TRBD1 covers 9 bases. The CDR3 spans 18 residues. V shed 0 bases and J 3 bases; nucleotides not matched to a gene: 12. Germline V gene lookup returns CDR1 SGDLS and CDR2 YYNGEE. The CDR3 nucleotides read TGTGCCAGCAGCGTAGGGGTTACATTGGGACAGGGCGAAGAGACCCAGTACTTC. Translating gives CASSVGVTLGQGEETQYF.

The gene calls are TRBV27 and TRBJ1-1; D not resolved. Trimming took off 8 bases at V and 11 bases at J, with 9 bases between the two ends. The CDR3 runs to 9 residues. Germline CDR1 is MNHEY and CDR2 is SMNVEV (reference sequence). CDR3 in amino acids: CASCLGAFF. The CDR3 DNA sequence: TGTGCCAGCTGTCTCGGGGCTTTCTTT.

The chain joins TRBV30 to TRBJ1-3; D may be TRBD1 (5 bases). The CDR3 sequence is 15 residues long. Between the trimmed V and J ends, which lost 0 bases and 3 bases, there was a span of 12 bases. The V gene's germline CDR1 is GTSNPN and CDR2 SVGIG (reference sequence). CDR3 amino acids: CAWSVHAGIGNTIYF. In DNA form, the CDR3 reads TGTGCCTGGAGTGTACACGCAGGGATTGGAAACACCATATATTTT.

The table lists this clone with a count of one. The chain employs TRBV30 and TRBJ2-7; D gene uncertain. The V and J ends lost 0 bases and 2 bases respectively, with 8 bases between them. Germline lookup yields CDR1 GTSNPN and CDR2 SVGIG (reference sequence). This CDR3 is 13 amino acids long. CDR3 in DNA: TGTGCCTGGAGTGTAGCCCACCCCTACGAGCAGTACTTC. As protein: CAWSVAHPYEQYF.

DNA of the CDR3: TGTGCCAGCACCCCACGGAGCACAGATACGCAGTATTTT. Translating it yields CASTPRSTDTQYF. The chain links TRBV27 to TRBJ2-3, with unresolved D. The CDR3 runs to 13 residues. CDR1 is MNHEY, CDR2 SMNVEV, per germline (reference sequence). The V end lost 7 bases, the J end lost 0 bases, and 8 bases lay between the germline ends.

The chain couples TRBV7-2 to TRBJ1-1; D unclear. The V gene's germline CDR1 is SGHTA and CDR2 FQGNSA. V dropped 2 bases and J dropped 4 bases, with 17 bases sitting between them. The CDR3 has 16 residues. The DNA for the CDR3 is TGTGCCAGCAGCTTATACCTACAGAAATCAGTCACTGAAGCTTTCTTT. Its translation: CASSLYLQKSVTEAFF.

The V gene is TRBV19, the J gene TRBJ2-3; D possibly corresponds to TRBD2 (7 bases). Trimming left V 5 bases short and J 6 bases short, with 21 bases between. CDR1 is LNHDA and CDR2 is SQIVND in the germline V gene (reference sequence). This CDR3 is 16 amino acids long. The CDR3 region is CASSFPDRGADDTQYF. In DNA, the CDR3 is TGTGCCAGTAGTTTTCCGGATCGGGGGGCTGACGATACGCAGTATTTT.

The genes are TRBV28 and TRBJ2-4; 14 bases line up with TRBD2. Trimming at V came to 8 bases and at J to 3 bases, leaving 3 bases not matched to a gene. The CDR3 loop spans 15 amino acids. Germline CDR1 and CDR2: MDHEN and SYDVKM. The CDR3 nucleotides read TGTGCCAGCCTCGGGACTAGCGGGGGCAAAAACATTCAGTACTTC. It yields the protein CASLGTSGGKNIQYF.

This clone was detected a few times. The gene calls are TRBV19 and TRBJ1-3, with 7 bases fitting TRBD1. Germline lookup yields CDR1 LNHDA and CDR2 SQIVND (reference sequence). The CDR3 length is 15 residues. V shed 8 bases and J 0 bases; nucleotides not matched to a gene: 7. The CDR3 nucleotides are TGTGCCAGTGGGAGACAGGGACGCTCTGGAAACACCATATATTTT. This gives the protein CASGRQGRSGNTIYF.

The chain is built from TRBV15 and TRBJ2-7; weak D call: TRBD2 (6 bases). V shed 2 bases and J shed 3 bases, with 23 bases lying between them. CDR3 size: 18 residues. Germline assignment: CDR1 LNHNV and CDR2 YYDKDF (reference sequence). The CDR3 sequence is CATSRLAQSGGTRYEQYF. The CDR3 nucleotides read TGTGCCACCAGCAGACTAGCACAAAGCGGAGGGACCCGCTACGAGCAGTACTTC.

The chain recombines TRBV10-2 with TRBJ2-7; 7 nucleotides match TRBD1. The CDR3 totals 14 residues. J lost 3 bases, V lost 3 bases, and 5 bases had no gene match. Germline CDR1 and CDR2: WSHSY and SAAADI. CDR3 coding DNA: TGCGCCAGCAGTGATAGGACAGGATACTACGAGCAGTACTTC. It is translated as CASSDRTGYYEQYF.

This clone came up once. The chain joins TRBV7-8 to TRBJ2-7; a weak D match, TRBD2 (5 bases). This CDR3 is 14 amino acids long. The germline V and J ends were trimmed by 7 bases and 2 bases, with 15 bases remaining between them. The germline V gene has CDR1 SGHVS and CDR2 FQNEAQ. CDR3 coding DNA: TGTGCCAGCACCAGAGGGCAGGAGCCCTACGAGCAGTACTTC. Translated, it gives CASTRGQEPYEQYF.

This sequence joins TRBV11-3 and TRBJ2-1, with TRBD2 as a possible D gene (5 bases). Trimming cost V 1 base and J 5 bases, with 9 bases left between them. CDR1 SGHNT and CDR2 YENEEA come from the germline V gene. CDR3 length: 14 amino acids. The chain's CDR3 is CASSLVSGDNEQFF. CDR3 bases: TGTGCCAGCAGCTTAGTCTCCGGGGACAATGAGCAGTTCTTC.

The CDR3 nucleotides read TGTGCCAGCAGCGCTGGGCCAAGGGAGGGCTACACCTTC. This sequence encodes CASSAGPREGYTF. The chain is built from TRBV5-4 and TRBJ1-2, with unresolved D. Germline V gives CDR1 SGHNT, CDR2 YYREEE (reference sequence). The CDR3 runs 13 residues. V was clipped by 4 bases and J by 8 bases, with 15 bases between them.

The chain has TRBV7-2 and TRBJ1-5; 8 positions match TRBD1. Trimming removed 5 bases from V and 7 bases from J; junction bases left unmatched: 10. The CDR3 length is 15 residues. Germline V lookup: CDR1 SGHTA, CDR2 FQGNSA. The CDR3 reads CASSPMDRVDQPQHF. CDR3 nucleotide sequence: TGTGCCAGCAGCCCGATGGACAGGGTAGACCAGCCCCAGCATTTT.

The sample holds one count of this clone. The J gene is TRBJ1-2, the V gene TRBV7-9, with 8 nucleotides matching TRBD1. V was clipped by 7 bases and J by 3 bases; unmatched bases: 10. CDR1 SEHNR and CDR2 FQNEAQ come from the germline V gene (reference sequence). The CDR3 sequence is 15 residues long. CDR3 in DNA: TGTGCCAGCACCCTGACAGGGGTCGGCGACTATGGCTACACCTTC. Amino acid sequence: CASTLTGVGDYGYTF.

The chain combines TRBV27 with TRBJ2-7, with 7 bases lining up with TRBD1. The CDR3 totals 15 residues. Germline V gene lookup returns CDR1 MNHEY and CDR2 SMNVEV (reference sequence). The J segment lost 1 base and the V segment lost 3 bases, leaving 6 bases of the junction unmatched. For the CDR3, the DNA is TGTGCCAGCAGTTTGGGACAGCCCTTATCCTACGAGCAGTACTTC. Translation gives CASSLGQPLSYEQYF.

This chain uses TRBV27 with TRBJ2-6, with 7 bases matching TRBD2. Unmatched junction bases numbered 5, after V lost 4 bases and J lost 2 bases. This CDR3 comprises 16 residues. Germline loops: CDR1 MNHEY, CDR2 SMNVEV (reference sequence). CDR3 coding DNA: TGTGCCAGCAGTTCCCAGGGAGGGACTGGGGCCAACGTCCTGACTTTC. This codes for CASSSQGGTGANVLTF.

The rearrangement links TRBV28 to TRBJ1-5, with D possibly being TRBD1 (6 bases). V lost 5 bases and J 11 bases, leaving 19 bases between the germline ends. Germline values: CDR1 MDHEN, CDR2 SYDVKM. The CDR3 extends over 14 amino acids. In DNA, the CDR3 is TGTGCCAGCAGTGCTACAGGGCCCCTTTTGGCCCAGCATTTT. This translates into CASSATGPLLAQHF.

The V and J genes are TRBV14 and TRBJ2-3, with 13 bases aligning to TRBD2. V trimming: 4 bases; J trimming: 4 bases; junction bases outside the gene matches: 5. This CDR3 has 16 amino acids. Germline V CDR1 and CDR2: SGHDN, FVKESK. The CDR3 protein is CASSLPGLAGSDTQYF. In DNA, the CDR3 is TGTGCCAGCAGCCTGCCGGGACTAGCGGGGTCAGATACGCAGTATTTT.

The rearrangement joins TRBV30 to TRBJ2-1; the match to TRBD2 covers 9 bases. V shed 4 bases and J 7 bases; nucleotides not matched to a gene: 5. Germline V gene lookup returns CDR1 GTSNPN and CDR2 SVGIG (reference sequence). CDR3 length: 13 residues. CDR3 region: CAWTSGVSNEQFF. In DNA, the CDR3 is TGTGCCTGGACTAGCGGGGTTAGTAATGAGCAGTTCTTC.

This clone was counted between two and nine times. The rearrangement joins TRBV6-1 to TRBJ1-4; 10 positions agree with TRBD1. The CDR3 runs to 17 residues. J lost 5 bases, V lost 4 bases, and 10 bases had no gene match. The germline V gene has CDR1 MNHNS and CDR2 SASEGT. This chain's CDR3 is CASSARDRGKSNEKLFF. CDR3 bases: TGTGCCAGCAGTGCTCGGGACAGGGGCAAATCGAATGAAAAACTGTTTTTT.